A single sample is the source of the 25 T cell receptor beta chains below, sequenced in a study of control samples from healthy donors and cancer patients. Measured with immunoSEQ multiplex PCR; TCRdb has only the in-frame clones, and not every one. Counted here are over 100,000 clones, 75% to 95% occurring once; the ten biggest clones make up about 2.5%. Material for sequencing was blood. The receptors here all came from a man in his forties in good health.

The chain has TRBV28 and TRBJ2-3; 7 nucleotides agree with TRBD1. Germline CDR1 reads MDHEN; CDR2 reads SYDVKM. The CDR3 spans 14 residues. J was trimmed by 3 bases and V by 5 bases; bases with no gene match: 5. CDR3: CASSRDSLTDTQYF. CDR3 coding DNA: TGTGCCAGCAGTAGGGACAGCCTGACAGATACGCAGTATTTT. Combining the CDR3 with reference TRBV28 and TRBJ2-3 gives the whole variable domain DVKVTQSSRYLVKRTGEKVFLECVQDMDHENMFWYRQDPGLGLRLIYFSYDVKMKEKGDIPEGYSVSREKKERFSLILESASTNQTSMYLCASSRDSLTDTQYFGPGTRLTVL.

The chain has TRBV3-1 (or the pseudogene TRBV3-2) and TRBJ1-2; D is ambiguous. The length of the CDR3 is 16 residues. The germline gives CDR1 LGHDT, CDR2 YNNKEL (reference sequence). V shed 1 base and J shed 7 bases, with 19 bases lying between them. The CDR3 reads CASSQGEEVIVRGYTF. CDR3 nucleotides: TGTGCCAGCAGCCAAGGAGAGGAGGTTATTGTCCGTGGCTACACCTTC.

This sequence joins TRBV2 and TRBJ2-2; D gene ambiguous. V was clipped by 6 bases and J by 3 bases, with 8 bases between them. Germline V gives CDR1 SNHLY, CDR2 FYNNEI. There are 13 residues in the CDR3. Written as DNA, the CDR3 is TGTGCCAGCAGGGAACAGTACACCGGGGAGCTGTTTTTT. Its protein product is CASREQYTGELFF.

In its sample, this clone was seen a few times. This rearrangement joins TRBV11-2 to TRBJ1-5; 10 nucleotides align to TRBD1. V shed 5 bases and J 6 bases; nucleotides not matched to a gene: 7. This CDR3 is built from 15 residues. Germline values: CDR1 SGHAT, CDR2 FQNNGV. CDR3 in amino acids: CASSQTGGMGQPQHF. The CDR3 DNA follows: TGTGCCAGCAGCCAGACAGGGGGCATGGGTCAGCCCCAGCATTTT.

This chain uses TRBV5-1 with TRBJ2-1, with 12 nucleotides matching TRBD2. After removal of 4 bases from V and 6 bases from J, the junction contained 8 bases not matched to a gene. The CDR3 has 16 amino acids. In germline, CDR1 is SGHRS, CDR2 YFSETQ. The CDR3 spells CASSTRTSGTGNEQFF. The CDR3 coding sequence is TGCGCCAGCAGCACCCGGACTAGCGGGACTGGCAATGAGCAGTTCTTC.

This chain joins TRBV13 and TRBJ2-5; D remains unclear. The CDR3 has 14 residues. V was pared by 0 bases and J by 4 bases, with 9 bases between. Germline CDR1 is PRHDT and CDR2 is FYEKMQ (reference sequence). The CDR3 DNA sequence: TGTGCCAGCAGCTTAGGACTTAAGATAGAGACCCAGTACTTC. Translated: CASSLGLKIETQYF.

J is TRBJ1-2 and V is TRBV28, with D possibly being TRBD1 (6 bases). The germline V gene encodes CDR1 MDHEN and CDR2 SYDVKM. Trimming removed 7 bases at V and 2 bases at J, with 17 bases between. The CDR3 totals 15 residues. This CDR3 is CASTPGGRENYGYTF. In DNA, the CDR3 is TGTGCCAGCACCCCGGGGGGCAGGGAGAACTATGGCTACACCTTC.

The J gene is TRBJ2-2, the V gene TRBV4-2; no clear D gene. CDR3 length equals 14 residues. V dropped 3 bases and J dropped 7 bases, with 12 bases sitting between them. CDR1 LGHNA and CDR2 YNFKEQ come from the germline V gene. CDR3: CASSHEDAYGELFF. The CDR3 region has the DNA TGTGCCAGCAGCCACGAGGATGCCTACGGGGAGCTGTTTTTT.

For this clone: The junction departs from the called germline gene at one end, perhaps through a read error. The chain combines TRBV6-5 with TRBJ2-1, with no clear D. This CDR3 region has 13 residues. Germline V gene lookup returns CDR1 MNHEY and CDR2 SVGAGI. The DNA of the CDR3 is TGTGCCGGCAGGCCCCCCTCGACGGGTGAGCAGTTCTTC. It is translated as CAGRPPSTGEQFF.

The gene calls are TRBV18 and TRBJ2-3, with 12 positions matching TRBD2. CDR1 and CDR2 from the germline V gene are KGHSH and LQKENI. After removal of 4 bases from V and 0 bases from J, the junction contained 14 bases not matched to a gene. The length of the CDR3 is 20 residues. The CDR3 DNA reads TGTGCCAGCTCACGATACCCCGCTAGCGGGGGGGCCCCTAGCACAGATACGCAGTATTTT. It translates to CASSRYPASGGAPSTDTQYF. The full variable domain, with the rest looked up from reference TRBV18 and TRBJ2-3, is NAGVMQNPRHLVRRRGQEARLRCSPMKGHSHVYWYRQLPEEGLKFMVYLQKENIIDESGMPKERFSAEFPKEGPSILRIQQVVRGDSAAYFCASSRYPASGGAPSTDTQYFGPGTRLTVL.

This rearrangement joins TRBV5-4 to TRBJ2-7; 9 nucleotides align to TRBD1. Germline CDR1 reads SGHNT; CDR2 reads YYREEE (reference sequence). The ends lost 4 bases at V and 4 bases at J; junction bases unmatched: 6. There are 14 residues in the CDR3. CDR3 residues: CASSEWTGEYEQYF. CDR3 nucleotide sequence: TGTGCCAGCAGCGAGTGGACAGGGGAGTACGAGCAGTACTTC.

The rearrangement uses TRBV5-1 and TRBJ1-1, with 9 bases aligning to TRBD1. Unmatched junction bases numbered 5, after V lost 5 bases and J lost 3 bases. Germline lookup yields CDR1 SGHRS and CDR2 YFSETQ. The length of the CDR3 is 14 residues. DNA for the CDR3: TGCGCCAGCAGGACAGGGGGGCAAGACACTGAAGCTTTCTTT. Translated: CASRTGGQDTEAFF.

The chain joins TRBV29-1 to TRBJ2-5; 7 bases are a match to TRBD2. Losses at the gene ends were 3 bases for V and 3 bases for J; bases not matched to a gene: 10. This CDR3 spans 15 amino acids. Germline lookup yields CDR1 SQVTM and CDR2 ANQGSEA. The CDR3 reads CSVEIPAGIKETQYF. Here the CDR3 DNA reads TGCAGCGTTGAGATCCCAGCGGGGATAAAAGAGACCCAGTACTTC.

V gene TRBV5-4 combines with J gene TRBJ2-7; 9 bases align to TRBD2. Germline lookup yields CDR1 SGHNT and CDR2 YYREEE (reference sequence). The CDR3 has 15 amino acids. Unmatched junction bases numbered 10, after V lost 2 bases and J lost 7 bases. The CDR3 region is CASSLLGGGAREQYF. CDR3 sequence (DNA): TGTGCCAGCAGCTTACTTGGCGGGGGGGCAAGGGAGCAGTACTTC. The variable domain in full, with the rest retrieved from reference TRBV5-4 and TRBJ2-7, is ETGVTQSPTHLIKTRGQQVTLRCSSQSGHNTVSWYQQALGQGPQFIFQYYREEENGRGNFPPRFSGLQFPNYSSELNVNALELDDSALYLCASSLLGGGAREQYFGPGTRLTVT.

The chain recombines TRBV25-1 with TRBJ1-4; 7 positions agree with TRBD1. This CDR3 contains 15 residues. V lost 4 bases, J lost 3 bases, and 5 bases stayed unmatched. Germline V gene lookup returns CDR1 MGHDK and CDR2 SYGVNS. The CDR3 sequence is CASSGYRGPNEKLFF. The CDR3 nucleotides read TGTGCCAGCAGTGGCTACAGGGGTCCTAATGAAAAACTGTTTTTT.

This chain links TRBV5-1 with TRBJ1-4; D not resolved. This CDR3 has 14 residues. Germline-derived CDR1 and CDR2 are SGHRS and YFSETQ. Trimming took 2 bases from V and 4 from J, leaving 9 bases between them. Here the CDR3 reads CASSFDGLNEKLFF. The CDR3 bases are TGCGCCAGCAGCTTTGACGGACTTAATGAAAAACTGTTTTTT.

This chain connects TRBV9 to TRBJ2-7; D is undetermined. Germline V gene lookup returns CDR1 SGDLS and CDR2 YYNGEE. The CDR3 sequence is 15 residues long. V lost 3 bases and J lost 3, with 16 bases in between. CDR3 in amino acids: CASSEVWFEFYEQYF. CDR3 nucleotides: TGTGCCAGCAGCGAGGTATGGTTTGAATTCTACGAGCAGTACTTC. The variable domain in full, completed from reference TRBV9 and TRBJ2-7, reads DSGVTQTPKHLITATGQRVTLRCSPRSGDLSVYWYQQSLDQGLQFLIQYYNGEERAKGNILERFSAQQFPDLHSELNLSSLELGDSALYFCASSEVWFEFYEQYFGPGTRLTVT.

This clone was counted between two and nine times. The V call is TRBV6-6, the J call TRBJ1-1; no firm D call. Trimming cost V 4 bases and J 8 bases, with 20 bases left between them. This CDR3 contains 15 residues. CDR1 is MNHNY, CDR2 SVGAGI, per germline (reference sequence). CDR3 sequence: CASSSTPGPTTEAFF. As DNA, the CDR3 is TGTGCCAGCAGTTCCACCCCCGGACCAACAACCGAAGCTTTCTTT.

This clone came up a few times. This chain connects TRBV2 to TRBJ1-4; a possible D gene is TRBD1 (5 bases). This CDR3 contains 12 residues. V was cut by 6 bases and J by 8 bases, with 10 bases left in between. CDR1 is SNHLY and CDR2 is FYNNEI in the germline V gene. As DNA, the CDR3 is TGTGCCAGCAGGGACATCGACGAAAAACTGTTTTTT. Amino acid sequence: CASRDIDEKLFF.

This clone was observed once. The chain combines TRBV7-9 with TRBJ2-2; 8 nucleotides line up with TRBD1. CDR1 and CDR2 (germline): SEHNR, FQNEAQ (reference sequence). The J segment lost 6 bases and the V segment lost 6 bases, leaving 12 bases of the junction unmatched. The CDR3 contains 16 residues. The DNA for the CDR3 is TGTGCCAGCAGGTCGGACAGGGTTGTGCGGGCCGGGGAGCTGTTTTTT. Its protein product is CASRSDRVVRAGELFF. Full variable domain (remainder filled in from reference TRBV7-9 and TRBJ2-2): DTGVSQNPRHKITKRGQNVTFRCDPISEHNRLYWYRQTLGQGPEFLTYFQNEAQLEKSRLLSDRFSAERPKGSFSTLEIQRTEQGDSAMYLCASRSDRVVRAGELFFGEGSRLTVL.

This chain connects TRBV28 to TRBJ1-2; 7 bases fit TRBD1. The germline gives CDR1 MDHEN, CDR2 SYDVKM. The CDR3 totals 12 residues. V shed 5 bases and J 8 bases; nucleotides not matched to a gene: 5. The CDR3, as DNA: TGTGCCAGCAGTACAGGGGAAGTCGGCTACACCTTC. Translated: CASSTGEVGYTF.

The chain recombines TRBV6-1 with TRBJ2-4; weak D call: TRBD1 (5 bases). Germline V CDR1 and CDR2: MNHNS, SASEGT. This CDR3 region has 18 residues. Trimming left V 3 bases short and J 1 base short, with 19 bases between. The chain's CDR3 is CASSDLSPSRQAKNIQYF. CDR3 bases: TGTGCCAGCAGTGATCTAAGCCCGTCCCGACAGGCCAAAAACATTCAGTACTTC.

The chain employs TRBV28 and TRBJ1-2; the D gene is possibly TRBD1 (5 bases). Germline V gives CDR1 MDHEN, CDR2 SYDVKM. The CDR3 totals 15 residues. The V gene lost 2 bases and the J gene lost 8 bases, with 18 bases spanning the gap. CDR3 sequence reads: CASSLLQGAVIGYTF. The CDR3 nucleotides are TGTGCCAGCAGTTTACTCCAGGGCGCGGTTATCGGCTACACCTTC.

Comments on this clone: Additional DNA sequences in this sample encode the identical CDR3. The J gene is TRBJ1-2, the V gene TRBV18, with TRBD1 as a possible D gene (5 bases). Germline CDR1 is KGHSH and CDR2 is LQKENI. V was cut by 3 bases and J by 2 bases, with 7 bases left in between. The CDR3 is 13 amino acids. The CDR3 DNA reads TGTGCCAGCTCACCTTCAGGGAACTATGGCTACACCTTC. It is translated as CASSPSGNYGYTF.

This clone was counted a single time. This chain joins TRBV3-1 (or the pseudogene TRBV3-2) and TRBJ1-3; D remains ambiguous. The CDR3 totals 19 residues. CDR1 and CDR2 (germline): LGHDT, YNNKEL (reference sequence). The germline V and J ends were trimmed by 0 bases and 4 bases, with 22 bases remaining between them. CDR3 bases: TGTGCCAGCAGCCAAGATGTCCCTTTGGCCCCAGGCCGGGGAAACACCATATATTTT. Translated, it gives CASSQDVPLAPGRGNTIYF.